Below, 20 T cell receptor beta chains from the same sample are listed, as sequenced in a study of spatial heterogeneity in lung cancer. TCRdb used MiXCR to reprocess the 5' RACE reads, holding one entry per CDR3 protein. The table has more than 30,000 distinct CDR3 sequences, 5.2% seen once. As for time point: sample taken at primary tumor resection. Whole RNA, isolated from tumor, nontumor lung or frozen PBMC, was sequenced without prior sorting. The specimen comprised PBMCs, sampled at surgery. The receptors were sampled from a female donor with early-stage non-small cell lung cancer.

This clonotype was seen a handful of times. This chain links TRBV6-2 or TRBV6-3 with TRBJ1-5; no clear D. Trimming pared 4 bases from V and 6 bases from J, leaving 16 bases between. The CDR3 is made up of 15 amino acids. Per the germline V gene, CDR1 is MNHEY and CDR2 is SVGEGT. Here the CDR3 reads CASSLSPEWGQPQHF. The CDR3 coding sequence is TGTGCCAGCAGTTTATCCCCGGAGTGGGGTCAGCCCCAGCATTTT.

This clonotype came up many times. The rearrangement uses TRBV28 and TRBJ2-5; 10 positions match TRBD1. CDR1 is MDHEN and CDR2 is SYDVKM in the germline V gene. The CDR3 spans 16 residues. V shed 1 base and J 3 bases; nucleotides not matched to a gene: 5. CDR3 bases: TGTGCCAGCAGTTTATTTTCCGGGACAGGGGAAGAGACCCAGTACTTC. It translates to CASSLFSGTGEETQYF.

In this sample, this clonotype turned up many times. This chain links TRBV6-5 with TRBJ2-7; D unclear. The CDR3 loop spans 13 amino acids. The V end lost 2 bases, the J end lost 1 base, and 6 bases lay between the germline ends. Germline lookup yields CDR1 MNHEY and CDR2 SVGAGI. The CDR3 is CASSYDTSYEQYF. Here the CDR3 DNA reads TGTGCCAGCAGTTACGACACGTCCTACGAGCAGTACTTC.

The chain couples TRBV4-2 to TRBJ2-7; D not certain. The CDR3 totals 14 residues. V shed 0 bases and J shed 7 bases, with 13 bases lying between them. Germline values: CDR1 LGHNA, CDR2 YNFKEQ. The CDR3 sequence: CASSQDTLAKEQYF. The CDR3 region has the DNA TGTGCCAGCAGCCAAGACACACTCGCTAAGGAGCAGTACTTC.

This clonotype was picked up a small number of times. The chain has TRBV3-1 and TRBJ2-2; TRBD2 matches at 9 bases. Germline V gene lookup returns CDR1 LGHDT and CDR2 YNNKEL (reference sequence). The CDR3 sequence is 18 residues long. After removal of 7 bases from V and 2 bases from J, the junction contained 14 bases not matched to a gene. CDR3 in amino acids: CASKAIAGAVVNTGELFF. In DNA form, the CDR3 reads TGTGCCAGCAAGGCGATAGCGGGGGCCGTAGTAAACACCGGGGAGCTGTTTTTT.

Ten or more counts support this clonotype. The chain employs TRBV6-5 and TRBJ2-7, with no clear D. The CDR3 has 14 amino acids. CDR1 and CDR2 (germline): MNHEY, SVGAGI. Trimming removed 8 bases at V and 0 bases at J, with 14 bases between. DNA of the CDR3: TGTGCCAGCTCTAATCGACGGTACTCCTACGAGCAGTACTTC. This gives the protein CASSNRRYSYEQYF.

The CDR3 spells CASSHLGQGGTEAFF. The CDR3 DNA is TGTGCCAGCAGCCACCTGGGACAGGGGGGTACTGAAGCTTTCTTT. The chain joins TRBV3-1 to TRBJ1-1; TRBD1 matches at 11 bases. V lost 3 bases, J lost 5 bases, and 5 bases stayed unmatched. This CDR3 has 15 residues. Germline CDR1 and CDR2: LGHDT and YNNKEL (reference sequence).

V and J are TRBV2 and TRBJ2-1; 11 nucleotides agree with TRBD2. This CDR3 has 16 amino acids. Trimming removed 4 bases from V and 9 bases from J; junction bases left unmatched: 11. CDR1 and CDR2 from the germline V gene are SNHLY and FYNNEI. This CDR3 reads CASSGISGGADGEQFF. The CDR3 DNA reads as TGTGCCAGCAGTGGTATTAGCGGGGGGGCGGACGGTGAGCAGTTCTTC.

The sample holds many counts of this clonotype. V usage is TRBV5-6 and J usage is TRBJ1-5, with no clear D. CDR1 SGHDT and CDR2 YYEEEE come from the germline V gene. Trimming stripped 2 bases from V and 4 bases from J, with 4 bases between. There are 12 residues in the CDR3. CDR3 in DNA: TGTGCCAGCAGCTTTGGTAATCAGCCCCAGCATTTT. Translation gives CASSFGNQPQHF. The full variable domain, with the rest looked up from reference TRBV5-6 and TRBJ1-5, is DAGVTQSPTHLIKTRGQQVTLRCSPKSGHDTVSWYQQALGQGPQFIFQYYEEEERQRGNFPDRFSGHQFPNYSSELNVNALLLGDSALYLCASSFGNQPQHFGDGTRLSIL.

This clonotype was observed at least ten times. This sequence joins TRBV9 and TRBJ2-2; a weak D match, TRBD1 (6 bases). CDR1 SGDLS and CDR2 YYNGEE come from the germline V gene. Trimming cost V 4 bases and J 0 bases, with 10 bases left between them. CDR3 length: 15 amino acids. CDR3 nucleotide sequence: TGTGCCAGCAGCCTCCAGGGGTCGAACACCGGGGAGCTGTTTTTT. Protein: CASSLQGSNTGELFF. The variable domain in full, with the rest retrieved from reference TRBV9 and TRBJ2-2, is DSGVTQTPKHLITATGQRVTLRCSPRSGDLSVYWYQQSLDQGLQFLIQYYNGEERAKGNILERFSAQQFPDLHSELNLSSLELGDSALYFCASSLQGSNTGELFFGEGSRLTVL.

This clonotype showed up just a few times. This chain links TRBV12-3 or TRBV12-4 with TRBJ1-3; tentatively, D is TRBD1 (5 bases). The CDR3 contains 15 residues. The V and J ends lost 4 bases and 0 bases respectively, with 10 bases between them. CDR3: CASSSGPISGNTIYF. CDR3 nucleotides: TGTGCCAGCAGTTCGGGGCCCATCTCTGGAAACACCATATATTTT.

The table lists this clonotype with many counts. The V gene is TRBV6-2 or TRBV6-3, the J gene TRBJ1-5; D unresolved. V was pared by 1 base and J by 5 bases, with 6 bases between. Germline V lookup: CDR1 MNHEY, CDR2 SVGEGT. The CDR3 covers 13 residues. The CDR3 here is CASSYFRDQPQHF. The CDR3 nucleotides are TGTGCCAGCAGTTACTTCAGAGATCAGCCCCAGCATTTT.

This clonotype was seen repeatedly, ten times or more. The chain joins TRBV5-6 to TRBJ1-1, with a possible D match to TRBD1 (6 bases). Germline assignment: CDR1 SGHDT and CDR2 YYEEEE. Trimming shortened V by 0 bases and J by 6 bases, and 15 bases separated the two germline ends. The CDR3 contains 15 residues. This CDR3 reads CASSLALTGGAEAFF. CDR3 nucleotides: TGTGCCAGCAGCTTGGCCTTGACAGGAGGGGCTGAAGCTTTCTTT.

This CDR3 reads CASSLTPQTDSPLHF. The CDR3 region has the DNA TGTGCCAGCAGTTTAACCCCGCAGACGGATTCACCCCTCCACTTT. The rearrangement uses TRBV12-3 or TRBV12-4 and TRBJ1-6; unclear D gene. The CDR3 has 15 residues. The V and J ends lost 2 bases and 8 bases respectively, with 13 bases between them.

This clonotype occurred many times. V gene TRBV5-1 combines with J gene TRBJ2-3, with D perhaps matching TRBD2 (5 bases). The CDR3 runs to 18 residues. The V and J ends lost 2 bases and 2 bases respectively, with 21 bases between them. Germline CDR1 SGHRS, CDR2 YFSETQ. CDR3 sequence: CASSFYYSGPRDTDTQYF. The CDR3, as DNA: TGCGCCAGCAGCTTCTACTACAGTGGGCCTCGGGACACAGATACGCAGTATTTT.

This clonotype was found many times. V and J are TRBV5-1 and TRBJ2-1, with D maybe TRBD2 (5 bases). Germline assignment: CDR1 SGHRS and CDR2 YFSETQ. Trimming took off 4 bases at V and 10 bases at J, with 15 bases between the two ends. CDR3 length: 13 residues. The CDR3 DNA reads TGCGCCAGCAGCGCCGTACTAGGCTCGGAGCAGTTCTTC. This gives the protein CASSAVLGSEQFF. The full variable domain, its missing parts supplied by reference TRBV5-1 and TRBJ2-1, is KAGVTQTPRYLIKTRGQQVTLSCSPISGHRSVSWYQQTPGQGLQFLFEYFSETQRNKGNFPGRFSGRQFSNSRSEMNVSTLELGDSALYLCASSAVLGSEQFFGPGTRLTVL.

This clonotype was detected many times. The chain recombines TRBV7-2 with TRBJ2-3; 8 bases are a match to TRBD2. V was pared by 5 bases and J by 4 bases, with 8 bases of the junction left unmatched. Germline V gives CDR1 SGHTA, CDR2 FQGNSA. The CDR3 covers 15 residues. The CDR3 DNA reads as TGTGCCAGCAGCGATGGACTAGCAGGGGCAGATACGCAGTATTTT. This codes for CASSDGLAGADTQYF.

Many counts were recorded for this clonotype. V and J are TRBV6-1 and TRBJ1-1; D is perhaps TRBD1 (6 bases). This CDR3 is 13 amino acids long. CDR1 and CDR2 (germline): MNHNS, SASEGT. V was pared by 6 bases and J by 1 base, with 9 bases between. The CDR3 sequence is CASSSTGNTEAFF. CDR3 in DNA: TGTGCCAGCAGCTCGACAGGGAACACTGAAGCTTTCTTT.

The sample holds a few counts of this clonotype. The CDR3 loop is CASSQDPIPGEGYTF. In DNA, the CDR3 is TGCGCCAGCAGCCAAGATCCGATTCCTGGGGAGGGCTACACCTTC. The V and J genes are TRBV4-1 and TRBJ1-2; D call uncertain. The CDR3 has 15 residues. Per germline, CDR1 MGHRA and CDR2 YSYEKL. With 0 bases removed from V and 8 bases from J, the gap between germline ends came to 16 bases.

This clonotype was recorded at least ten times. The rearrangement joins TRBV5-1 to TRBJ2-6; D is unclear. CDR3 size: 15 residues. Trimming shortened V by 1 base and J by 3 bases, and 8 bases separated the two germline ends. CDR1 SGHRS and CDR2 YFSETQ come from the germline V gene. The CDR3 here is CASSLPLRGANVLTF. The CDR3 DNA reads as TGCGCCAGCAGCTTGCCTCTGCGTGGGGCCAACGTCCTGACTTTC.